Below, one TCR delta chain is given with its context. Its antigen is undetermined. Only one base separates this from a far larger clonotype, so it likely reflects a read error. Other DNA sequences within the sample encode an identical CDR3. The data stem from a study of γδ T cells in repeated Plasmodium falciparum infection. Study as a whole: Malian repertoires were sampled cross-sectionally without transmission and longitudinally through febrile malaria.

Bulk repertoires came from Vgamma9/Vdelta2+ or Vdelta2-negative gammadelta T cells flow-sorted from PBMC. Notes on the study in general: Vgamma9/Vdelta2+ repertoires stayed stably polyclonal over time and infection.

TCRdb processed the multiplex PCR reads again with the CATT caller. Of about 51,000 delta-chain clones in the sample, about 1.9% were seen once. The CDR3 consists of 21 residues. The germline CDR1 and CDR2 sequences are TSWWSYY and QGS. Trimming took off 5 bases at V and 0 bases at J, with 34 bases between the two ends. V gene TRDV1 combines with J gene TRDJ4; possible D gene TRDD2, 8 bases. TCRdb carries no J gene annotation; the J gene was assigned here by matching the DNA with germline. Source material: gamma-delta T cells from blood. This clonotype was sampled from a pool of human donors (malaria-infected and uninfected, not separated). The CDR3, as DNA: TGTGCTCTTGGGCCTTACTTCCTACATGTACTGGGGATCGCAATGGCCAGACCCCTGATCTTT. Protein sequence: CALGPYFLHVLGIAMARPLIF.